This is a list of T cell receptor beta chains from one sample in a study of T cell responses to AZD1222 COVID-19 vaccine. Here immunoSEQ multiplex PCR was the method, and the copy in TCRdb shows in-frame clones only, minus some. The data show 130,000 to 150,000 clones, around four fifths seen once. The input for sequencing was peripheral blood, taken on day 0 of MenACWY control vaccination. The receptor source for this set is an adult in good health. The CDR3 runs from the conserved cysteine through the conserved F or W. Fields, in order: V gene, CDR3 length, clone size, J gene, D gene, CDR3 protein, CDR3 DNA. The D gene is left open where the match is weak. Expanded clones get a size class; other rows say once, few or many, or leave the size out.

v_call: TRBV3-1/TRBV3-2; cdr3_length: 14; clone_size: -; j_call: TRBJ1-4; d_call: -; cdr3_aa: CASSQERRNEKLFF; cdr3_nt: TGTGCCAGCAGCCAAGAAAGACGGAATGAAAAACTGTTTTTT
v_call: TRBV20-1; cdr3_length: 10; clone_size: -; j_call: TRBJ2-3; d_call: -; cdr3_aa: CSASGDTQYF; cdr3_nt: TGCAGTGCTAGTGGGGATACGCAGTATTTT
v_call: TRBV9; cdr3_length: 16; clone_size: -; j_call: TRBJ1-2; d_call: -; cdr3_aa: CASSASAYRENYGYTF; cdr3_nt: TGTGCCAGCAGCGCAAGCGCTTACAGGGAGAACTATGGCTACACCTTC
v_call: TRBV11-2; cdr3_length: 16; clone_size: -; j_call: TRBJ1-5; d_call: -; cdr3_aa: CASIAGGTASNQPQHF; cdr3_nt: TGTGCCAGCATCGCGGGGGGGACGGCCAGCAATCAGCCCCAGCATTTT
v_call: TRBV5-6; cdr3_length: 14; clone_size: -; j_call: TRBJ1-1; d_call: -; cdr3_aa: CASSPLRMNTEAFF; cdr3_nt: TGTGCCAGCAGCCCCTTGAGGATGAACACTGAAGCTTTCTTT
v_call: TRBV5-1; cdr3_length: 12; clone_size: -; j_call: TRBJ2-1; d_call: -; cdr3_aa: CASSMSVGEQFF; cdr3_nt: TGCGCCAGCAGCATGAGTGTCGGTGAGCAGTTCTTC
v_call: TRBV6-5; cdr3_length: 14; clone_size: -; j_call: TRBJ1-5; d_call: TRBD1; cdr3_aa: CASSRWGQNQPQHF; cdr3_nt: TGTGCCAGCAGTCGGTGGGGACAGAATCAGCCCCAGCATTTT
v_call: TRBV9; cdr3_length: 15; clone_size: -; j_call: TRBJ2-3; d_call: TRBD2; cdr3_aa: CASSAAGDYTDTQYF; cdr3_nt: TGTGCCAGCAGCGCAGCGGGGGACTACACAGATACGCAGTATTTT
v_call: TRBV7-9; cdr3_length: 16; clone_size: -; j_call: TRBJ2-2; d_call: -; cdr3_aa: CASSPGWIGTTGELFF; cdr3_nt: TGTGCCAGCAGCCCCGGGTGGATAGGGACGACCGGGGAGCTGTTTTTT
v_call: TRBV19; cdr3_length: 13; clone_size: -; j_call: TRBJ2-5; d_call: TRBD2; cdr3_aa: CASSISGEGTQYF; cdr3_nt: TGTGCCAGTAGTATTAGCGGGGAGGGGACCCAGTACTTC
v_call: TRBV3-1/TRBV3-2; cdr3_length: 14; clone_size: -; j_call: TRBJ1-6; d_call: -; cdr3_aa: CASSQGTENSPLHF; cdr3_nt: TGTGCCAGCAGCCAAGGGACGGAAAATTCACCCCTCCACTTT
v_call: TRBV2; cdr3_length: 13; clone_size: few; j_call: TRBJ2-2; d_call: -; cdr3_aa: CASRVAEAGELFF; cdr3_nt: TGTGCCAGCAGGGTAGCGGAGGCCGGGGAGCTGTTTTTT
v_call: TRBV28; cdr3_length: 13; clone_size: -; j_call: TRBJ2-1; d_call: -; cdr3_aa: CASTVYERVGEFF; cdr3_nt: TGTGCCAGCACAGTTTATGAGAGGGTGGGAGAGTTCTTC
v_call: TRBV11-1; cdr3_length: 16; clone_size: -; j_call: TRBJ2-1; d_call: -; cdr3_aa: CASSQKRHSSYNEQFF; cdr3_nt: TGTGCCAGCAGCCAAAAGAGGCACAGCTCCTACAATGAGCAGTTCTTC
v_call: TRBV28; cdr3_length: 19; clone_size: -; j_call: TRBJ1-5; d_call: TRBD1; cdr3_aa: CASSLIGGQGAHSNQPQHF; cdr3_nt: TGTGCCAGCAGTCTTATTGGGGGACAGGGGGCGCATAGCAATCAGCCCCAGCATTTT
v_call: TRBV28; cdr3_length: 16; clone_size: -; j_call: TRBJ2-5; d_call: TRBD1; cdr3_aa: CASSPSLADRGETQYF; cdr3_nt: TGTGCCAGCAGTCCTTCCCTCGCGGACAGGGGAGAGACCCAGTACTTC
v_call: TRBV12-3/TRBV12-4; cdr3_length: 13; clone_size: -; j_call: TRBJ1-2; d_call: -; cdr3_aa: CASSFRVGHGYTF; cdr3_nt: TGTGCCAGCAGTTTTCGGGTCGGGCATGGCTACACCTTC
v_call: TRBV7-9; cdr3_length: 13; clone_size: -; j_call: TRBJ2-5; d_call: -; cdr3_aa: CASSLGNEETQYF; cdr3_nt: TGTGCCAGCAGCTTAGGCAATGAGGAGACCCAGTACTTC
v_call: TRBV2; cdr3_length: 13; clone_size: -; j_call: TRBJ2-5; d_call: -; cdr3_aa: CASSGTYQETQYF; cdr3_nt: TGTGCCAGCAGTGGGACGTATCAAGAGACCCAGTACTTC
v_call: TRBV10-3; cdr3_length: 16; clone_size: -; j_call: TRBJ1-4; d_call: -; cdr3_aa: CAISEGRGGTNEKLFF; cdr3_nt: TGTGCCATCAGTGAGGGTCGAGGGGGAACTAATGAAAAACTGTTTTTT
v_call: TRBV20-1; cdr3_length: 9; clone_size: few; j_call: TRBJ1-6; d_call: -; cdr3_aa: CSAPAPLHF; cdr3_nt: TGCAGTGCGCCTGCCCCCCTCCACTTT
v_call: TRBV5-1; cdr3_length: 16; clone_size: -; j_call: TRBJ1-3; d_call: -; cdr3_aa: CASSLEGFTSGNTIYF; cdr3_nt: TGCGCCAGCAGCTTGGAAGGGTTCACCTCTGGAAACACCATATATTTT
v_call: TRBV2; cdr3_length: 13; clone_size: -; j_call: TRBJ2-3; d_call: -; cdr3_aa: CASSDRLKDTQYF; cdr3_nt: TGTGCCAGCAGTGATAGGCTCAAGGATACGCAGTATTTT
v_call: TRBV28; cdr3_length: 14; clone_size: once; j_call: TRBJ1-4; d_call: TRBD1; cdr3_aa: CASSLPRGDEKLFF; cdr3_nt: TGTGCCAGCAGTTTACCCAGGGGGGATGAAAAACTGTTTTTT
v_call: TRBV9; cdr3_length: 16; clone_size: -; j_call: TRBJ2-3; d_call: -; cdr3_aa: CASSLGQAGGSDTQYF; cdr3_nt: TGTGCCAGCAGCTTGGGACAGGCGGGGGGGTCAGATACGCAGTATTTT
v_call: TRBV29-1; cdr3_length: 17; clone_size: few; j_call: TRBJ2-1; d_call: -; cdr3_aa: CSVAPRGTLSSYNEQFF; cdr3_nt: TGCAGCGTGGCCCCCCGGGGGACGCTTAGCTCCTACAATGAGCAGTTCTTC
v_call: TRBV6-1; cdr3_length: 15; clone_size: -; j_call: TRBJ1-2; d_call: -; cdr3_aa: CASSEAQTLYYGYTF; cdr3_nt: TGTGCCAGCAGTGAAGCCCAGACTCTTTACTATGGCTACACCTTC
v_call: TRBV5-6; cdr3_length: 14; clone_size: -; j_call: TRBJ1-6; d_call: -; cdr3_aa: CASSFGPDNSPLHF; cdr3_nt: TGTGCCAGCAGCTTTGGACCGGATAATTCACCCCTCCACTTT
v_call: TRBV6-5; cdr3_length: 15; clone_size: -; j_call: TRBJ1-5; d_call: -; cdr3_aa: CASSYSQGYNQPQHF; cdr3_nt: TGTGCCAGCAGTTACAGTCAGGGATACAATCAGCCCCAGCATTTT
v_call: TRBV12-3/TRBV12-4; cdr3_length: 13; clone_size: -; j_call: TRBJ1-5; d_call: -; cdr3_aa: CASSGDLDQPQHF; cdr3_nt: TGTGCCAGCAGCGGGGACCTTGATCAGCCCCAGCATTTT
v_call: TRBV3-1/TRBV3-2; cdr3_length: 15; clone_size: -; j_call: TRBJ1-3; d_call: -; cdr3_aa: CASSQGNRLGNTIYF; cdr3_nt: TGTGCCAGCAGCCAAGGAAATCGGCTCGGAAACACCATATATTTT
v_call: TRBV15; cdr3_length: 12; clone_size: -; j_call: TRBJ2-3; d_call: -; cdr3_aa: CATSRVGDTQYF; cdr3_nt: TGTGCCACCAGCAGAGTGGGAGATACGCAGTATTTT
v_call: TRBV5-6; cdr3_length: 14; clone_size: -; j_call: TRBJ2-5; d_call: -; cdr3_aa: CASSLVGQQETQYF; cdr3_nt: TGTGCCAGCAGCTTGGTAGGACAGCAAGAGACCCAGTACTTC
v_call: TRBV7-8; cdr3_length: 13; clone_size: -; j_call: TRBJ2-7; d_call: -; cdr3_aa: CASSLEAVYEQYF; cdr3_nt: TGTGCCAGCAGCTTAGAGGCCGTCTACGAGCAGTACTTC
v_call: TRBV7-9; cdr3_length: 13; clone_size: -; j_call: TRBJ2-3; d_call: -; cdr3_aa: CASSFGSSDTQYF; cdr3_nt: TGTGCCAGCAGCTTTGGTTCATCAGATACGCAGTATTTT
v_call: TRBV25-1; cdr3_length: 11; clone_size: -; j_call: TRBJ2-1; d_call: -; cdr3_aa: CASSENTKQFF; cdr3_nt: TGTGCCAGCAGTGAGAACACTAAACAGTTCTTC
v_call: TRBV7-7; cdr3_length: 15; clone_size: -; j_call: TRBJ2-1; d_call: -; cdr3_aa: CASSFAPGINNEQFF; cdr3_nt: TGTGCCAGCAGCTTTGCGCCAGGAATTAACAATGAGCAGTTCTTC
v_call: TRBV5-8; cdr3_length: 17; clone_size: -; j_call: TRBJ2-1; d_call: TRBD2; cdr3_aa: CASSGLAGVTYYNEQFF; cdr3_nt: TGTGCCAGCAGCGGCCTAGCGGGGGTGACTTACTACAATGAGCAGTTCTTC
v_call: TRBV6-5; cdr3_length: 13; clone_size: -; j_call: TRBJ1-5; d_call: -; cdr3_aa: CASTGGSGQPQHF; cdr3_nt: TGTGCCAGCACGGGGGGCTCGGGTCAGCCCCAGCATTTT
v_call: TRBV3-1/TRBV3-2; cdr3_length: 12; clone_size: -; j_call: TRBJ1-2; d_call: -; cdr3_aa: CASSQEGFGYTF; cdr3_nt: TGTGCCAGCAGCCAAGAAGGATTTGGCTACACCTTC
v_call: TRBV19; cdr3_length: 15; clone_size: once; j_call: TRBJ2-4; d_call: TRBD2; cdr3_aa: CASTTSPRAKNIQYF; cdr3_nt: TGTGCCAGTACGACTAGCCCGCGAGCCAAAAACATTCAGTACTTC
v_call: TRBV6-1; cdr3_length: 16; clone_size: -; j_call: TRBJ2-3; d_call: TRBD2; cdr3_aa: CASSDPGLARSDTQYF; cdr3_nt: TGTGCCAGCAGTGACCCGGGACTAGCAAGGTCAGATACGCAGTATTTT
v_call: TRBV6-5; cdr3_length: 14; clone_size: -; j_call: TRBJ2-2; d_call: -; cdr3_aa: CASKSRRGPGELFF; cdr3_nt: TGTGCCAGCAAGTCAAGGCGGGGTCCCGGGGAGCTGTTTTTT
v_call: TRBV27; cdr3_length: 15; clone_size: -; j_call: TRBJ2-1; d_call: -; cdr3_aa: CASSPRAIGHNEQFF; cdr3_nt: TGTGCCAGCAGTCCCCGGGCAATTGGGCACAATGAGCAGTTCTTC
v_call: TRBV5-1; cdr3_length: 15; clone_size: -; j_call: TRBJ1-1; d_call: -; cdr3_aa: CASSLNRGKNTEAFF; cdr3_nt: TGCGCCAGCAGCTTGAATCGGGGGAAGAACACTGAAGCTTTCTTT